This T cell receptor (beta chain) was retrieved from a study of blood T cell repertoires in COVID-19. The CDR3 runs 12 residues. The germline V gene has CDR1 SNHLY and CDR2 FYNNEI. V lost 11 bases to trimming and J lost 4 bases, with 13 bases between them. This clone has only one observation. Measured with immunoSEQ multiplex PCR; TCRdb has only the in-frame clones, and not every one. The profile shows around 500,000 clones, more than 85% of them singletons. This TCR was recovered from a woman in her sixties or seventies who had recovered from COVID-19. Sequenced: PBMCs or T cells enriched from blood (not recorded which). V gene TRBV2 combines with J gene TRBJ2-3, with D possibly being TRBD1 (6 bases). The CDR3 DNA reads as TGTGCCCCAAGGGGGATGGCAGATACGCAGTATTTT. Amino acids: CAPRGMADTQYF.